This TCR beta chain was sequenced for a study of T cell responses to AZD1222 COVID-19 vaccine. General study results and limits: Vaccine-associated CD4 TCRs ranged over spike, dominating at 160-218 and 743-854. A rise in Spike-specific TCR breadth and depth followed two AZD1222 doses.

Comment on this clone: Antigen unknown.

V dropped 7 bases and J dropped 4; count of bases not matched to a gene: 6. Germline V lookup: CDR1 MNHEY, CDR2 SVGAGI. This CDR3 has 13 amino acids. The repertoire was sequenced with immunoSEQ multiplex PCR; TCRdb's copy has only in-frame clones and lacks some. Of 150,000 or so clones listed, about 92% are singletons. This clonotype was sampled from an adult in good health. The genes are TRBV6-5 and TRBJ2-7; TRBD1 aligns across 8 bases. Sample: peripheral blood, taken on day 0 of AZD1222 vaccination. CDR3 in amino acids: CASIRTGGYEQYF. The CDR3 bases are TGTGCCAGCATACGAACAGGGGGTTACGAGCAGTACTTC.